This T cell receptor (beta chain) was sequenced for a study of human T cells and chemical hapten exposure. Whole-study context: A roughly 2 cm by roughly 2 cm inner upper arm patch received 2% DPC for sensitization.

Described time point: pre-sensitization, week 0. Treatment meaning: therapeutic diphenylcyclopropenone sensitization with weekly scalp DPC. Donors, patients with alopecia ranging from 18 to 70 years old and judged suitable for DPC, provided samples. V lost 4 bases, J lost 2 bases, and 4 bases stayed unmatched. Germline CDR1 and CDR2: DFQATT and SNEGSKA (reference sequence). This CDR3 spans 13 amino acids. This clonotype was found a few times. In the source study's methods: A per-sample median of 95,638 TCRs was observed, with counts ranging from roughly 20,000 to 690,600. TCRdb re-called the RACE reads through MiXCR, storing one row per CDR3 protein. The V and J calls come from TCRdb's annotation, not from the publication. This sample carries some 330,000 distinct CDR3 sequences, about 5% of them seen once, and the ten largest clones take over 6.5%.

This TCR derives from a woman aged 18 to 35 with alopecia areata. Some clones in this sample may be carry-over from other donors' samples. The sample was whole blood, taken in connection with sensitization to the hapten diphenylcyclopropenone (DPC). This chain uses TRBV20-1 with TRBJ1-1; 7 positions agree with TRBD1. CDR3 in amino acids: CSATDRENTEAFF. The CDR3 DNA is TGCAGTGCTACAGACAGGGAAAACACTGAAGCTTTCTTT.